A single sample gave rise to the 21 T cell receptor beta chains below, sequenced in a study of blood T cells in healthy people across ages. A second PCR of about 7 to 12 cycles used a sample-barcoded 5' primer and a J-beta primer mix. Using its own MiXCR run on the 5' RACE reads, TCRdb lists one record per CDR3 protein. The table lists hundreds of thousands of distinct CDR3 sequences, approximately 52% of them singletons, with roughly 12% in the top ten. The sequencing sample was made of blood. These receptors were obtained from a woman older than 75 in good health.

The J gene is TRBJ2-1, the V gene TRBV12-5; D tentatively fits TRBD1 or TRBD2 (5 bases each). V was pared by 5 bases and J by 12 bases, with 11 bases between. CDR3 length equals 11 residues. CDR1 LGHNT and CDR2 FRNRAP come from the germline V gene. The CDR3 sequence: CASGGTSGQFF. CDR3 in DNA: TGTGCTAGTGGTGGGACGAGCGGGCAGTTCTTC.

The gene calls are TRBV28 and TRBJ2-3; 15 nucleotides match TRBD2. The junction had 7 bases not matched to a gene; V was cut back by 6 bases and J by 3 bases. Germline CDR1 and CDR2: MDHEN and SYDVKM. The CDR3 consists of 17 residues. CDR3 amino acids: CASRGTSGRRGTDTQYF. CDR3 nucleotides: TGTGCCAGCAGGGGGACTAGCGGGAGGAGGGGTACAGATACGCAGTATTTT.

This clonotype was observed a handful of times. The chain joins TRBV6-5 to TRBJ2-2; 11 nucleotides agree with TRBD2. The germline CDR1 and CDR2 sequences are MNHEY and SVGAGI. V shed 4 bases, J shed 3 bases, and the junction held 4 bases outside the gene matches. The CDR3 spans 16 residues. The CDR3 nucleotides are TGTGCCAGCAGTTTAGCGGGAGGGCCGGACACCGGGGAGCTGTTTTTT. Protein sequence: CASSLAGGPDTGELFF.

The V call is TRBV3-1, the J call TRBJ2-1; 12 bases map to TRBD2. CDR3 length: 20 amino acids. V trimming: 4 bases; J trimming: 7 bases; junction bases outside the gene matches: 20. Germline loops: CDR1 LGHDT, CDR2 YNNKEL (reference sequence). The CDR3 nucleotides read TGTGCCAGCAGCCTCCAGTCGACTAGCGGGGGATCGCAGATTTCGAATGAGCAGTTCTTC. Encoded protein: CASSLQSTSGGSQISNEQFF.

The chain uses TRBV25-1 and TRBJ2-5, with a possible D match to TRBD2 (5 bases). The J call may be wrong; the DNA end is better matched by TRBJ2-4. The CDR3 is 18 residues long. Germline V CDR1 and CDR2: MGHDK, SYGVNS. The CDR3 nucleotides are TGTGCCAGCAGTGATACGGGAAAAAAGACATTTGCCAAAAACATTCAGTACTTC. As protein: CASSDTGKKTFAKNIQYF.

The chain carries TRBV25-1 and TRBJ2-3; D is undetermined. The V end was cut by 5 bases, the J end by 6 bases, with 9 bases between. Germline V lookup: CDR1 MGHDK, CDR2 SYGVNS. The CDR3 sequence is 12 residues long. The CDR3 protein is CASSPQRDTQYF. DNA of the CDR3: TGTGCCAGCAGTCCTCAAAGGGATACGCAGTATTTT.

This clonotype has at least ten counts. The J gene is TRBJ2-3, the V gene TRBV28; 8 bases fit TRBD1. CDR1 is MDHEN, CDR2 SYDVKM, per germline. The CDR3 runs to 17 residues. V was pared by 8 bases and J by 0 bases, with 13 bases of the junction left unmatched. The CDR3 sequence: CASGPGGTGISTDTQYF. In DNA form, the CDR3 reads TGTGCCAGCGGACCAGGGGGCACTGGGATTAGCACAGATACGCAGTATTTT.

The V call is TRBV25-1, the J call TRBJ2-7; D is ambiguous. The CDR3 consists of 17 residues. Germline loops: CDR1 MGHDK, CDR2 SYGVNS. The V end was cut by 3 bases, the J end by 0 bases, with 18 bases between. CDR3 in DNA: TGTGCCAGCAGTGATGCATCCCCGAAGCTTAGCTCCTACGAGCAGTACTTC. This codes for CASSDASPKLSSYEQYF.

This clonotype was observed many times. The CDR3 sequence is CSVEPGYNEQFF. CDR3 DNA: TGCAGCGTTGAACCAGGCTACAATGAGCAGTTCTTC. The chain recombines TRBV29-1 with TRBJ2-1; D not certain. From germline, CDR1 is SQVTM and CDR2 ANQGSEA. This CDR3 region has 12 residues. The V end was cut by 2 bases, the J end by 3 bases, with 5 bases between.

V usage is TRBV12-3 or TRBV12-4 and J usage is TRBJ2-7; 8 bases line up with TRBD1. J lost 0 bases, V lost 6 bases, and 7 bases had no gene match. The CDR3 has 15 residues. CDR3 loop: CASRKQGVGSYEQYF. The CDR3 DNA reads as TGTGCCAGCAGAAAACAGGGGGTAGGCTCCTACGAGCAGTACTTC.

This rearrangement joins TRBV15 to TRBJ2-2, with D uncertain. V shed 0 bases and J shed 0 bases, with 11 bases lying between them. Germline V gives CDR1 LNHNV, CDR2 YYDKDF (reference sequence). The CDR3 length is 17 residues. CDR3 DNA: TGTGCCACCAGCAGAGATCTAGGAACCGCGAACACCGGGGAGCTGTTTTTT. As protein: CATSRDLGTANTGELFF.

Remarks on this clonotype: One end of the junction fails to match germline, which may point to a read error. The V gene is TRBV7-6, the J gene TRBJ2-1; D is unclear. CDR1 is SGHVS, CDR2 FNYEAQ, per germline. This CDR3 spans 16 amino acids. CDR3 nucleotides: TGTGCCAGCAGCTTAGCGCAGGAGACGGCGTACAATGGGCAGTTCTTC. This encodes CASSLAQETAYNGQFF.

V and J are TRBV3-1 and TRBJ1-2; D gene unclear. The V and J ends lost 0 bases and 0 bases respectively, with 14 bases between them. Per germline, CDR1 LGHDT and CDR2 YNNKEL (reference sequence). The CDR3 sequence is 17 residues long. CDR3 residues: CASSQERAAWTNYGYTF. The CDR3 region has the DNA TGTGCCAGCAGCCAAGAACGGGCCGCTTGGACTAACTATGGCTACACCTTC.

This clonotype appeared once. This may come from a read error, since a much larger clone is one base off. V gene TRBV20-1 combines with J gene TRBJ2-1, with a tentative D call TRBD1 (5 bases). The CDR3 has 16 residues. The germline gives CDR1 DFQATT, CDR2 SNEGSKA (reference sequence). The CDR3 DNA follows: TGCAGTGCTCCAAGGGGCGGACAATTCTCCTACGATGAGCAGTTCTTC. It yields the protein CSAPRGGQFSYDEQFF.

The sample holds a few counts of this clonotype. The chain joins TRBV5-1 to TRBJ2-1, with 7 bases fitting TRBD1. The CDR3 consists of 15 residues. J gave up 2 bases and V 3 bases, and 5 bases lay outside the gene matches. Looked up from germline, CDR1 is SGHRS and CDR2 is YFSETQ. CDR3: CASSSTGATYNEQFF. CDR3 sequence (DNA): TGCGCCAGCAGCTCAACAGGGGCAACCTACAATGAGCAGTTCTTC.

This clonotype occurred once. This may be a read error, as it is one base from a much larger clone. The chain carries TRBV28 and TRBJ1-2; D uncertain. Germline CDR1 and CDR2: MDHEN and SYDVKM. The CDR3 extends over 13 amino acids. Trimming stripped 5 bases from V and 3 bases from J, with 10 bases between. The DNA for the CDR3 is TGTGCCAGCAGTCTTGGGCCGCACTATGGCTACACCTTC. Protein sequence: CASSLGPHYGYTF.

This chain uses TRBV20-1 with TRBJ1-1; D is undetermined. V was cut by 0 bases and J by 11 bases, with 1 base left in between. The CDR3 runs to 8 residues. Per germline, CDR1 DFQATT and CDR2 SNEGSKA (reference sequence). The CDR3 bases are TGCAGTGCTAGAGACGCTTTCTTT. This gives the protein CSARDAFF.

The CDR3 nucleotides read TGTGCCAGCAGTTTAGGCTGGGGGCGCACTGAAGCTTTCTTT. Translating gives CASSLGWGRTEAFF. The chain carries TRBV27 and TRBJ1-1; weak D call: TRBD1 (6 bases). CDR3 size: 14 residues. V lost 2 bases, J lost 4 bases, and 11 bases lay in between. Per germline, CDR1 MNHEY and CDR2 SMNVEV (reference sequence).

The chain has TRBV9 and TRBJ1-4; no definite D call. This CDR3 has 13 residues. CDR1 and CDR2 from the germline V gene are SGDLS and YYNGEE. Deletions cut 0 bases from V and 7 bases from J, with 7 bases between. The CDR3 reads CASSVGLTEKLFF. The CDR3 region has the DNA TGTGCCAGCAGCGTAGGCCTGACTGAAAAACTGTTTTTT.

This chain uses TRBV11-1 with TRBJ2-1, with 8 positions matching TRBD2. V gave up 7 bases and J gave up 6 bases; unmatched junction bases: 11. Germline V gene sequence: CDR1 SGHAT, CDR2 FQDESV (reference sequence). The length of the CDR3 is 15 residues. CDR3 amino acids: CASNLGTRRSNEQFF. The CDR3 DNA sequence: TGTGCCAGCAACCTAGGGACTAGGAGAAGCAATGAGCAGTTCTTC.

This chain uses TRBV2 with TRBJ2-5; weak D call: TRBD1 (5 bases). Trimming removed 4 bases from V and 0 bases from J, with 12 bases in between. In germline, CDR1 is SNHLY, CDR2 FYNNEI. The CDR3 is 15 amino acids. CDR3 in DNA: TGTGCCAGCAGTGTATATGACAGAGACCAAGAGACCCAGTACTTC. Its protein is CASSVYDRDQETQYF.